This TCR beta chain comes out of a study of cytomegalovirus exposure and HLA in healthy donors. Amplification used 60 Vbeta primers and 13 Jbeta primers. Profiled with immunoSEQ multiplex PCR; TCRdb holds only in-frame clones, not every one. The repertoire holds roughly 150,000 clones, with about 80% as singletons. V gave up 9 bases and J gave up 2 bases; unmatched junction bases: 5. The CDR3 runs to 15 residues. The V gene's germline CDR1 is SGHAT and CDR2 FQNNGV. The sample taken for sequencing was PBMCs. The chain recombines TRBV11-2 with TRBJ2-1; TRBD2 matches at 12 bases. The sequence was collected from a woman between 50 and 59 years old in good health and CMV-seropositive. For the CDR3, the DNA is TGTGCCAGTCGACTAGCGGGGGCAACCTACAATGAGCAGTTCTTC. Its translation is CASRLAGATYNEQFF.